Below, 26 T cell receptor beta chains from the same sample are listed, as sequenced in a study of human T cells and chemical hapten exposure. Stated time point: patch test 1, 2 weeks after DPC sensitization. Treatment defined: therapeutic diphenylcyclopropenone sensitization with weekly scalp DPC. TCRdb passed the RACE reads through MiXCR, listing each CDR3 protein once. This table has tens of thousands of distinct CDR3 sequences, about a tenth appearing once. This material consisted of whole blood, taken in connection with sensitization to the hapten diphenylcyclopropenone (DPC). The source is a woman aged 50 to 60 with alopecia areata. Some clones in this sample may be carry-over from other donors' samples.

The J gene is TRBJ1-2, the V gene TRBV9; 9 positions match TRBD1. This CDR3 has 15 residues. Germline CDR1 reads SGDLS; CDR2 reads YYNGEE. The V gene end was trimmed by 3 bases and the J gene end by 8 bases; junction bases not matched to a gene: 11. The CDR3 spells CASSAFTGGAGGYTF. The CDR3 bases are TGTGCCAGCAGCGCCTTTACAGGGGGCGCGGGAGGCTACACCTTC.

This clonotype appeared many times. This rearrangement joins TRBV6-5 to TRBJ1-1; D remains unclear. Trimming stripped 2 bases from V and 2 bases from J, with 9 bases between. This CDR3 is built from 14 residues. Germline CDR1 and CDR2: MNHEY and SVGAGI. The CDR3 reads CASSYVGSNTEAFF. DNA for the CDR3: TGTGCCAGCAGTTACGTGGGTTCCAACACTGAAGCTTTCTTT.

The V call is TRBV10-3, the J call TRBJ2-3; D is undetermined. CDR1 is ENHRY, CDR2 SYGVKD, per germline. V lost 0 bases, J lost 6 bases, and 1 base lay in between. The CDR3 length is 11 residues. The CDR3 loop reads CAISESDTQYF. DNA of the CDR3: TGTGCCATCAGTGAGTCCGATACGCAGTATTTT.

The chain combines TRBV7-6 with TRBJ2-3; 7 bases agree with TRBD2. The CDR3 contains 13 residues. CDR1 and CDR2 (germline): SGHVS, FNYEAQ. With 8 bases clipped from V and 1 base from J, the junction kept 3 bases outside the gene matches. The CDR3 nucleotides read TGTGCCAGCTTGGGGGGGGGCACAGATACGCAGTATTTT. It yields the protein CASLGGGTDTQYF.

V is TRBV27 and J is TRBJ1-5; maybe TRBD1 (6 bases). V lost 4 bases, J lost 7 bases, and 20 bases lay in between. Germline V gene lookup returns CDR1 MNHEY and CDR2 SMNVEV (reference sequence). This CDR3 has 16 amino acids. Here the CDR3 reads CASSSLDRSFNQPQHF. The DNA for the CDR3 is TGTGCCAGCAGTTCCTTGGACAGATCCTTCAACCAGCCCCAGCATTTT.

The gene calls are TRBV19 and TRBJ2-3, with TRBD1 identical over 7 bases. The CDR3 spans 14 residues. The V gene end was trimmed by 5 bases and the J gene end by 4 bases; junction bases not matched to a gene: 6. Germline V CDR1 and CDR2: LNHDA, SQIVND (reference sequence). The CDR3 sequence: CASSSRGLADTQYF. In DNA, the CDR3 is TGTGCCAGTAGTTCGAGGGGGCTTGCAGATACGCAGTATTTT.

Remarks on this clonotype: This may be a read error, as it is one base from a much larger clone. V is TRBV6-1 and J is TRBJ1-1; 7 bases agree with TRBD1. This CDR3 contains 14 residues. V dropped 7 bases and J dropped 5; count of bases not matched to a gene: 10. Germline V gene sequence: CDR1 MNHNS, CDR2 SASEGT. CDR3: CASTLRQGETEAFF. DNA of the CDR3: TGTGCCAGCACCCTGAGGCAGGGGGAAACTGAAGCTTTCTTT.

The chain uses TRBV20-1 and TRBJ2-7; 8 positions match TRBD2. With V trimmed by 0 bases and J by 3 bases, 4 bases remained unmatched. Germline CDR1 and CDR2: DFQATT and SNEGSKA (reference sequence). There are 14 residues in the CDR3. In DNA, the CDR3 is TGCAGTGCTAGAGATCTACTAGCGGTCTACGAGCAGTACTTC. Its translation: CSARDLLAVYEQYF.

This clonotype was seen a few times. The chain combines TRBV12-3 or TRBV12-4 with TRBJ2-2; D ambiguous. V was pared by 6 bases and J by 7 bases, with 9 bases between. The CDR3 has 12 residues. The CDR3 DNA reads TGTGCCAGCAGCCCGGGCGTCGGGGAGCTGTTTTTT. Translated, it gives CASSPGVGELFF.

This clonotype showed up just a few times. The chain combines TRBV7-6 with TRBJ2-1; TRBD2 matches 9 bases. Unmatched junction bases numbered 12, after V lost 5 bases and J lost 7 bases. Germline V lookup: CDR1 SGHVS, CDR2 FNYEAQ. This CDR3 spans 16 amino acids. CDR3 amino acids: CASSALTSGGGNEQFF. The CDR3 DNA reads TGTGCCAGCAGCGCCCTGACTAGCGGAGGGGGGAATGAGCAGTTCTTC.

This clonotype occurred a few times. The chain is built from TRBV12-3 or TRBV12-4 and TRBJ2-5; 10 bases map to TRBD2. V trimming: 5 bases; J trimming: 6 bases; junction bases outside the gene matches: 12. The CDR3 is 16 residues long. CDR3 in DNA: TGTGCCAGCAGTCCATGGCTAGCGGGAGCTAGGAAGACCCAGTACTTC. Its protein product is CASSPWLAGARKTQYF.

This clonotype was seen repeatedly, ten times or more. This chain uses TRBV7-6 with TRBJ2-3; 9 nucleotides match TRBD2. The trim removed 0 bases at V and 4 bases at J, leaving 5 bases unmatched. The CDR3 has 16 amino acids. Germline CDR1 is SGHVS and CDR2 is FNYEAQ. DNA of the CDR3: TGTGCCAGCAGCTTAGCGCGCGCGGGAGGGTCAGATACGCAGTATTTT. Translating gives CASSLARAGGSDTQYF.

This clonotype was counted many times. The chain links TRBV6-2 or TRBV6-3 to TRBJ2-7; D remains ambiguous. The V end lost 2 bases, the J end lost 4 bases, and 9 bases lay between the germline ends. The germline V gene has CDR1 MNHEY and CDR2 SVGEGT. CDR3 length: 13 amino acids. In nucleotides, the CDR3 is TGTGCCAGCAGTTACCCCCAAGCTTACGAGCAGTACTTC. It yields the protein CASSYPQAYEQYF.

The gene calls are TRBV29-1 and TRBJ2-7; either TRBD1 or TRBD2 may fit D (5 bases each). Trimming took 4 bases from V and 6 from J, leaving 13 bases between them. The CDR3 totals 12 residues. Germline CDR1 is SQVTM and CDR2 is ANQGSEA. DNA of the CDR3: TGCAGCGTTGTCCGGGGAAGGGGCGAGCAGTACTTC. It translates to CSVVRGRGEQYF.

The sample holds a few counts of this clonotype. V gene TRBV20-1 combines with J gene TRBJ1-2, with D possibly being TRBD1 (6 bases). Germline loops: CDR1 DFQATT, CDR2 SNEGSKA (reference sequence). CDR3 size: 14 residues. V was pared by 3 bases and J by 0 bases, with 11 bases between. This CDR3 reads CSARRTEANYGYTF. The CDR3 nucleotides are TGCAGTGCTAGGCGGACAGAAGCTAACTATGGCTACACCTTC.

This clonotype has a handful of counts. The J gene is TRBJ2-6, the V gene TRBV7-2, with D unresolved. CDR3 length equals 17 residues. Trimming removed 4 bases from V and 0 bases from J, with 13 bases in between. Germline V gene data show CDR1 as SGHTA and CDR2 as FQGNSA. The CDR3 here is CASSSNKVPSGANVLTF. The CDR3 bases are TGTGCCAGCAGCTCCAACAAGGTTCCCTCTGGGGCCAACGTCCTGACTTTC.

The table lists this clonotype with a few counts. The rearrangement uses TRBV7-9 and TRBJ2-3; 10 bases are a match to TRBD2. CDR3 length: 15 residues. V was clipped by 11 bases and J by 4 bases; unmatched bases: 12. CDR1 is SEHNR, CDR2 FQNEAQ, per germline (reference sequence). CDR3 DNA sequence: TGTGCCTACGGGGAGCTAGCGGGAGAGGCAGATACGCAGTATTTT. Its protein is CAYGELAGEADTQYF. Variable domain in full (rest from reference TRBV7-9 and TRBJ2-3): DTGVSQNPRHKITKRGQNVTFRCDPISEHNRLYWYRQTLGQGPEFLTYFQNEAQLEKSRLLSDRFSAERPKGSFSTLEIQRTEQGDSAMYLCAYGELAGEADTQYFGPGTRLTVL.

This clonotype has more than one count but fewer than ten. The chain employs TRBV24-1 and TRBJ2-7; D tentatively reads TRBD1 or TRBD2 (6 bases each). This CDR3 contains 16 residues. CDR1 is KGHDR and CDR2 is SFDVKD in the germline V gene. Deletions cut 4 bases from V and 5 bases from J, with 20 bases between. CDR3 nucleotides: TGTGCCACCAGTGACCGCTTCGGGGGCGCGCTGCACGAGCAGTACTTC. It encodes CATSDRFGGALHEQYF.

The chain employs TRBV18 and TRBJ1-3; D unresolved. V was pared by 8 bases and J by 0 bases, with 11 bases between. Germline assignment: CDR1 KGHSH and CDR2 LQKENI. The CDR3 length is 14 residues. CDR3 DNA: TGTGCCAGCCGAGTTGCGAACTCTGGAAACACCATATATTTT. It encodes CASRVANSGNTIYF.

V and J are TRBV4-2 and TRBJ1-2, with D tentatively TRBD1 (5 bases). Per germline, CDR1 LGHNA and CDR2 YNFKEQ. This CDR3 is built from 15 residues. The V and J ends lost 0 bases and 3 bases respectively, with 11 bases between them. The CDR3 region is CASSQDQGEDYGYTF. CDR3 bases: TGTGCCAGCAGCCAAGATCAAGGGGAGGACTATGGCTACACCTTC.

This clonotype was counted only a few times. The chain recombines TRBV20-1 with TRBJ2-7, with 8 bases aligning to TRBD1. The CDR3 is made up of 15 amino acids. The junction had 10 bases not matched to a gene; V was cut back by 4 bases and J by 2 bases. The germline V gene encodes CDR1 DFQATT and CDR2 SNEGSKA (reference sequence). As DNA, the CDR3 is TGCAGTGCTACCCGTGGACAGGGACCCACCTACGAGCAGTACTTC. This sequence encodes CSATRGQGPTYEQYF.

This clonotype has a handful of counts. The chain carries TRBV9 and TRBJ1-1, with TRBD1 identical over 8 bases. The germline V gene encodes CDR1 SGDLS and CDR2 YYNGEE. J lost 1 base, V lost 4 bases, and 9 bases had no gene match. This CDR3 comprises 16 residues. The CDR3 region has the DNA TGTGCCAGCAGCCCTCGACAGGGGCCGGCGAACACTGAAGCTTTCTTT. It specifies CASSPRQGPANTEAFF.

This rearrangement joins TRBV20-1 to TRBJ1-1; D gene unclear. V shed 3 bases and J shed 7 bases, with 18 bases lying between them. CDR3 length equals 14 residues. The germline gives CDR1 DFQATT, CDR2 SNEGSKA (reference sequence). CDR3 nucleotide sequence: TGCAGTGCTAGCTGGGGATCATTTTTGGGTGAAGCTTTCTTT. Translated: CSASWGSFLGEAFF.

This clonotype was counted between two and nine times. This chain joins TRBV2 and TRBJ2-5; no clear D. Between the trimmed V and J ends, which lost 4 bases and 1 base, there was a span of 10 bases. The CDR3 extends over 14 amino acids. The germline gives CDR1 SNHLY, CDR2 FYNNEI. CDR3 region: CASSGRGAQETQYF. In DNA, the CDR3 is TGTGCCAGCAGTGGTAGAGGCGCCCAAGAGACCCAGTACTTC.

This clonotype was counted ten times or more. The chain couples TRBV28 to TRBJ1-1; 9 bases match TRBD1. The V segment lost 3 bases and the J segment 11 bases; nucleotides outside the gene matches: 10. The CDR3 loop spans 14 amino acids. Germline V CDR1 and CDR2: MDHEN, SYDVKM. This CDR3 is CASSFRGTGTLAFF. The CDR3 region has the DNA TGTGCCAGCAGTTTTCGCGGGACAGGGACGTTGGCTTTCTTT. Based on the CDR3 plus reference TRBV28 and TRBJ1-1, the full variable domain is DVKVTQSSRYLVKRTGEKVFLECVQDMDHENMFWYRQDPGLGLRLIYFSYDVKMKEKGDIPEGYSVSREKKERFSLILESASTNQTSMYLCASSFRGTGTLAFFGQGTRLTVV.

This clonotype was picked up many times. This chain uses TRBV3-1 with TRBJ2-2, with 10 bases that match TRBD1. CDR1 is LGHDT and CDR2 is YNNKEL in the germline V gene (reference sequence). V lost 8 bases, J lost 1 base, and 1 base stayed unmatched. The CDR3 extends over 14 amino acids. CDR3 protein: CASGQGVNTGELFF. The CDR3 coding sequence is TGTGCCAGCGGACAGGGGGTGAACACCGGGGAGCTGTTTTTT.